What follows are 6 T cell receptor beta chains derived from one specimen sequenced in a study of blood T cell repertoires in COVID-19. Repertoires were generated with immunoSEQ multiplex PCR, while TCRdb's copy carries only in-frame clones and drops some. Of around 14,000 clones listed, 85% to 90% are singletons. Material for sequencing was peripheral blood. The receptors were gathered from a human donor in a cohort sampled during active COVID-19.

The genes are TRBV10-3 and TRBJ2-1; the match to TRBD2 covers 8 bases. This CDR3 comprises 14 residues. Germline assignment: CDR1 ENHRY and CDR2 SYGVKD. V shed 5 bases and J 10 bases; nucleotides not matched to a gene: 10. The CDR3 region has the DNA TGTGCCATCAGTCCCGGGGTAGCGGGACAAGAGCAGTTCTTC. Translated: CAISPGVAGQEQFF.

V is TRBV20-1 and J is TRBJ2-1, with a possible D match to TRBD2 (5 bases). Trimming shortened V by 4 bases and J by 10 bases, and 11 bases separated the two germline ends. This CDR3 comprises 11 residues. CDR1 and CDR2 from the germline V gene are DFQATT and SNEGSKA (reference sequence). Here the CDR3 reads CSAKGRGEQFF. The CDR3 DNA sequence: TGCAGTGCTAAAGGGAGAGGGGAGCAGTTCTTC.

The chain combines TRBV30 with TRBJ1-2; the D gene is possibly TRBD1 (6 bases). CDR3 length equals 13 residues. Germline V gene lookup returns CDR1 GTSNPN and CDR2 SVGIG (reference sequence). V was cut by 2 bases and J by 2 bases, with 9 bases left in between. CDR3 sequence reads: CAWSLTGNYGYTF. The CDR3 DNA sequence: TGTGCCTGGAGTCTAACAGGGAACTATGGCTACACCTTC.

This chain joins TRBV7-9 and TRBJ2-7; 7 bases match TRBD1. CDR1 and CDR2 (germline): SEHNR, FQNEAQ (reference sequence). The ends lost 5 bases at V and 1 base at J; junction bases unmatched: 8. The CDR3 has 15 amino acids. The CDR3 DNA is TGTGCCAGCAGCCCGGGACAGTACCAGTCCTACGAGCAGTACTTC. As protein: CASSPGQYQSYEQYF.

This clone showed up just a few times. This chain uses TRBV27 with TRBJ2-2; D is possibly TRBD1 (6 bases). Germline-derived CDR1 and CDR2 are MNHEY and SMNVEV (reference sequence). Trimming removed 3 bases at V and 0 bases at J, with 11 bases between. The CDR3 spans 16 residues. The CDR3 DNA sequence: TGTGCCAGCAGTTTTCTTACAGGGACGAACACCGGGGAGCTGTTTTTT. Its translation is CASSFLTGTNTGELFF.

The chain is built from TRBV15 and TRBJ2-4, with 8 bases identical to TRBD1. Per germline, CDR1 LNHNV and CDR2 YYDKDF (reference sequence). CDR3 length equals 15 residues. V lost 3 bases, J lost 8 bases, and 9 bases stayed unmatched. The CDR3 DNA reads as TGTGCCACCAGCAGTGGGACAGGAGGGGAACACATTCAGTACTTC. Encoded protein: CATSSGTGGEHIQYF.